The sequence of this TCR beta chain was determined in a study of T cell repertoires in cytomegalovirus infection. TCRdb redid the calling of the reads with MiXCR, one entry per CDR3 protein. The sample consists of 750,000 to 900,000 distinct CDR3 sequences, just under 30% of them appearing once. A remark on this clonotype: What it recognizes is unknown.

The material sequenced was cultured CD8+ T cells from PBMCs, taken from culture after CMV antigen stimulation. This receptor was obtained from a human donor in good health (CMV status not recorded). Some clones in this sample may be carry-over from other donors' samples.

CDR3 in amino acids: CATESWRGGNNEQFF. CDR3 coding DNA: TGTGCCACCGAATCGTGGCGGGGGGGCAACAATGAGCAGTTCTTC. The V and J genes are TRBV6-1 and TRBJ2-1, with 9 bases aligning to TRBD2. V lost 10 bases, J lost 5 bases, and 12 bases stayed unmatched. The CDR3 sequence is 15 residues long. The germline CDR1 and CDR2 sequences are MNHNS and SASEGT.